These T cell receptor beta chains were read from a single sample in a study of beta chain features in type 1 diabetes. Assay used: immunoSEQ multiplex PCR; TCRdb lists only in-frame clones, some missing. The table shows 200,000 to 250,000 clones, with about a tenth occurring only once. Specimen: central memory CD4+ T cells from blood. The receptor set was obtained from a man younger than 35 in good health. The CDR3 runs from the conserved cysteine through the conserved F or W. The order of the fields is V gene, D gene, clone size, J gene, CDR3 protein, CDR3 DNA. D genes are given only for firm matches. Not all rows give a size; the values are once, few, many and, for expanded clones, a class.

>TRBV29-1|-|many|TRBJ1-2
CSVEKQGSGYTF
TGCAGCGTGGAAAAACAGGGTTCGGGCTACACCTTC
>TRBV28|-|-|TRBJ2-1
CASGRGGGLNNEQFF
TGTGCCAGCGGAAGGGGGGGCGGCCTCAACAATGAGCAGTTCTTC
>TRBV7-2|TRBD2|-|TRBJ2-5
CASSLATGGRKAQYF
TGTGCCAGCAGCTTAGCAACGGGAGGCCGGAAGGCCCAGTACTTC
>TRBV7-9|-|few|TRBJ2-1
CASSEPRDRIEQFF
TGTGCCAGCAGCGAGCCGCGGGACCGAATTGAGCAGTTCTTC
>TRBV7-2|TRBD1|-|TRBJ1-2
CASSTQTGTGFGYTF
TGTGCCAGCAGCACGCAGACCGGGACAGGGTTTGGCTACACCTTC
>TRBV7-9|-|-|TRBJ2-7
CASSLLYEQYF
TGTGCCAGCAGCCTACTCTACGAGCAGTACTTC
>TRBV7-6|TRBD1|few|TRBJ1-1
CASSLGQGNTEAFF
TGTGCCAGCAGCCTCGGACAGGGGAACACTGAAGCTTTCTTT
>TRBV2|-|-|TRBJ2-2
CASSRTEMNTGELFF
TGTGCCAGCAGTCGGACAGAAATGAACACCGGGGAGCTGTTTTTT
>TRBV30|-|-|TRBJ2-2
CAWSVLSLKTGELFF
TGTGCCTGGAGTGTACTCAGCCTCAAGACCGGGGAGCTGTTTTTT
>TRBV4-3|-|many|TRBJ2-3
CASSRLALSTDTQYF
TGCGCCAGCAGCCGGCTAGCGCTCAGCACAGATACGCAGTATTTT
>TRBV7-8|-|-|TRBJ2-1
CASSVSLASSYNEQFF
TGTGCCAGCAGCGTGTCCCTAGCAAGTTCCTACAATGAGCAGTTCTTC
>TRBV29-1|TRBD1|-|TRBJ1-1
CSVGGGREAFF
TGCAGCGTTGGAGGGGGCAGGGAAGCTTTCTTT
>TRBV7-9|-|-|TRBJ2-7
CASSLRAYEQYF
TGTGCCAGCAGCTTGAGAGCCTACGAGCAGTACTTC
>TRBV7-6|-|few|TRBJ2-5
CASSLLASETQYF
TGTGCCAGCAGCCTACTAGCCTCCGAGACCCAGTACTTC
>TRBV6-5|-|-|TRBJ1-4
CASSYSLAGPNEKLFF
TGTGCCAGCAGTTACTCCTTGGCAGGGCCGAATGAAAAACTGTTTTTT
>TRBV27|-|few|TRBJ2-1
CASSLRSTGNEQFF
TGTGCCAGCAGTTTGAGGTCCACTGGCAATGAGCAGTTCTTC